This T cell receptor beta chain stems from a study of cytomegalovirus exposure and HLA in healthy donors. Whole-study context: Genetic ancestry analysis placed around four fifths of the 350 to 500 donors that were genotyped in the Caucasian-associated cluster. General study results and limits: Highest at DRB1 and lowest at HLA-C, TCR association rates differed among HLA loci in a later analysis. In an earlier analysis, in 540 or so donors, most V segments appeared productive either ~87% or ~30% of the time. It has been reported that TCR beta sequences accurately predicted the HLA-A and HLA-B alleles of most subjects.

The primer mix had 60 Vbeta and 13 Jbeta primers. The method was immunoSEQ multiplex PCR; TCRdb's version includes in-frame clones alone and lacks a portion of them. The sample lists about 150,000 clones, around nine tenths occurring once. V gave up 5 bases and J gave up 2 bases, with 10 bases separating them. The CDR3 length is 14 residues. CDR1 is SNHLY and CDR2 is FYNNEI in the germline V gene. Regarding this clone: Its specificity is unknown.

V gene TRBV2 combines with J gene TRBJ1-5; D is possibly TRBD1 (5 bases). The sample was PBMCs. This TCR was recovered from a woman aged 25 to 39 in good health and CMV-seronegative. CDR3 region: CASSQGFGNQPQHF. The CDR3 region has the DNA TGTGCCAGCAGTCAGGGATTCGGCAATCAGCCCCAGCATTTT. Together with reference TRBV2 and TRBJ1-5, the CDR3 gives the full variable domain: EPEVTQTPSHQVTQMGQEVILRCVPISNHLYFYWYRQILGQKVEFLVSFYNNEISEKSEIFDDQFSVERPDGSNFTLKIRSTKLEDSAMYFCASSQGFGNQPQHFGDGTRLSIL.